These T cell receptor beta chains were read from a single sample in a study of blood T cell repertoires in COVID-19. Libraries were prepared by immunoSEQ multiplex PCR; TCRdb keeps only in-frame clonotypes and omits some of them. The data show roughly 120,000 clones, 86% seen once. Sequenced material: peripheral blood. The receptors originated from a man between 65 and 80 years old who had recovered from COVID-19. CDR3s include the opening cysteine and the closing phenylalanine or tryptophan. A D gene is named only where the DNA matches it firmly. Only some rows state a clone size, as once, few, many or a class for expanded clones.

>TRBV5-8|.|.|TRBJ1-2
CASSYQGYGYTF
TGTGCCAGCAGTTACCAGGGCTATGGCTACACCTTC
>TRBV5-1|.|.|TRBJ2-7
CASRNAPGSEQYF
TGCGCCAGCAGAAACGCCCCGGGGTCCGAGCAGTACTTC
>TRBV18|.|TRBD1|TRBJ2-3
CASSPTGTGERTDTQYF
TGTGCCAGCTCACCTACCGGGACAGGGGAACGCACAGATACGCAGTATTTT
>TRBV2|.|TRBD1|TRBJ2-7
CASRGQGDEQYF
TGTGCCAGCCGGGGACAGGGCGACGAGCAGTACTTC
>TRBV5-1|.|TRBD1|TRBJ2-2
CASSPRQGRTGELFF
TGCGCCAGCAGCCCCCGACAGGGACGAACCGGGGAGCTGTTTTTT
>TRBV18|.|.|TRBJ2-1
CASSPDLSSYNEQFF
TGTGCCAGCTCACCCGACTTGAGCTCCTACAATGAGCAGTTCTTC
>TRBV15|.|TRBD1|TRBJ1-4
CATSRGRQGSNEKLFF
TGTGCCACCAGCAGAGGGAGACAGGGGTCTAATGAAAAACTGTTTTTT
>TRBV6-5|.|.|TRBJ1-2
CASSRGFNYGYTF
TGTGCCAGCAGTCGAGGGTTTAACTATGGCTACACCTTC
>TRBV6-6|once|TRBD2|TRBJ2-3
CASSRPIAGGPGDTQYF
TGTGCCAGCAGTCGTCCCATAGCGGGAGGGCCGGGAGATACGCAGTATTTT
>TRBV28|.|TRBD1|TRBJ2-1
CASTPGQGGEQFF
TGTGCCAGCACTCCGGGACAGGGAGGCGAGCAGTTCTTC
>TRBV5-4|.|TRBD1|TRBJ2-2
CASSARDRAAGWELFF
TGTGCCAGCAGCGCCCGGGACAGGGCCGCGGGGTGGGAGCTGTTTTTT
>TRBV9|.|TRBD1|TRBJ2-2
CASSLRDTGGAPPGELFF
TGTGCCAGCAGCCTAAGGGATACAGGGGGCGCCCCCCCCGGGGAGCTGTTTTTT
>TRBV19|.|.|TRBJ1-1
CASSMGGEAFF
TGTGCCAGTAGTATGGGGGGGGAAGCTTTCTTT
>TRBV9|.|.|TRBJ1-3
CASSVQGSAGNTIYF
TGTGCCAGCAGCGTACAGGGATCGGCCGGAAACACCATATATTTT
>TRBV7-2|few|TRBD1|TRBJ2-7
CASSPGLGTGNYEQYF
TGTGCCAGCAGCCCTGGCCTCGGGACAGGGAACTACGAGCAGTACTTC
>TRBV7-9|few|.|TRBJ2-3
CASSDAYGSSTDTQYF
TGTGCCAGCAGCGACGCCTACGGGTCAAGCACAGATACGCAGTATTTT
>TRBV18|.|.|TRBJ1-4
CASSLSLRSSNEKLFF
TGTGCCAGCTCACTATCACTCCGATCGTCTAATGAAAAACTGTTTTTT
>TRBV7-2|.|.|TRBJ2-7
CASSPGRREQYF
TGTGCCAGCAGCCCAGGTCGTCGCGAGCAGTACTTC
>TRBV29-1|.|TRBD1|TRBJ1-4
CSVVGDRDLWANEKLFF
TGCAGCGTTGTGGGGGACAGAGATCTATGGGCTAATGAAAAACTGTTTTTT
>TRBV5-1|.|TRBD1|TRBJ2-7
CASGGQGPLGEQYF
TGCGCCAGCGGTGGACAGGGGCCCCTCGGCGAGCAGTACTTC
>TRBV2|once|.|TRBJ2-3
CASDAGITDTQYF
TGTGCCAGCGACGCGGGGATCACAGATACGCAGTATTTT
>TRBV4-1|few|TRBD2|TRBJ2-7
CASSRGTGGEQYF
TGCGCCAGCAGCAGAGGGACGGGGGGAGAGCAGTACTTC
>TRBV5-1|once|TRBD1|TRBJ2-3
CASSLGTGTTDTQYF
TGCGCCAGCAGCTTGGGGACAGGGACCACAGATACGCAGTATTTT
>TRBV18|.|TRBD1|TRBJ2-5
CASSPWTGGGYQETQYF
TGTGCCAGCTCACCCTGGACAGGGGGTGGGTACCAAGAGACCCAGTACTTC
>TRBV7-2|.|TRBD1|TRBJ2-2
CASSLRTGNTGELFF
TGTGCCAGCAGCTTAAGGACAGGGAACACCGGGGAGCTGTTTTTT
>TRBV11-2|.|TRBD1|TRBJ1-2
CASSLNRGGDGYTF
TGTGCCAGCAGCTTGAACAGGGGCGGGGATGGCTACACCTTC
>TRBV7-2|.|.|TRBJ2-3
CASSPGAAGATQYF
TGTGCCAGCAGCCCAGGGGCGGCGGGAGCTACGCAGTATTTT